The 14 T cell receptor beta chains presented below share a single source sample, sequenced in a study of OX40 agonist ivuxolimab in advanced cancers. The table came from immunoSEQ multiplex PCR; TCRdb's copy has only in-frame clones and leaves some out. The sample has about 48,000 clones; around 80% are singletons. Sequenced here: CD4+ or CD8+ T cells sorted from blood, sampled in a trial of the OX40 agonist ivuxolimab. Source of these receptors: an adult with an advanced solid tumor such as melanoma, head and neck, liver or kidney cancer.

This chain connects TRBV30 to TRBJ2-2; 8 bases match TRBD1. The CDR3 covers 13 residues. V gave up 3 bases and J gave up 5 bases; unmatched junction bases: 2. Per germline, CDR1 GTSNPN and CDR2 SVGIG (reference sequence). The CDR3 reads CAWRGQATGELFF. As DNA, the CDR3 is TGTGCCTGGAGGGGACAGGCGACCGGGGAGCTGTTTTTT. Full variable domain (rest looked up from reference TRBV30 and TRBJ2-2): SQTIHQWPATLVQPVGSPLSLECTVEGTSNPNLYWYRQAAGRGLQLLFYSVGIGQISSEVPQNLSASRPQDRQFILSSKKLLLSDSGFYLCAWRGQATGELFFGEGSRLTVL.

CDR3 DNA sequence: TGCGCCAGCAGCTTGGTCGTTGATTCTGAAGCTTTCTTT. It specifies CASSLVVDSEAFF. This chain uses TRBV5-1 with TRBJ1-1; D remains ambiguous. The CDR3 length is 13 residues. The germline V and J ends were trimmed by 0 bases and 6 bases, with 9 bases remaining between them. From germline, CDR1 is SGHRS and CDR2 YFSETQ.

This chain links TRBV19 with TRBJ1-2; a possible D gene is TRBD1 (5 bases). V was pared by 5 bases and J by 6 bases, with 16 bases between. The CDR3 length is 14 residues. Germline-derived CDR1 and CDR2 are LNHDA and SQIVND (reference sequence). For the CDR3, the DNA is TGTGCCAGTAGTCCCTCTAGGGGCGAGAATGGCTACACCTTC. Protein sequence: CASSPSRGENGYTF.

This clone appeared once. The rearrangement links TRBV6-5 to TRBJ2-7; TRBD1 aligns across 9 bases. Germline CDR1 MNHEY, CDR2 SVGAGI. V dropped 7 bases and J dropped 5; count of bases not matched to a gene: 6. CDR3 length: 13 residues. CDR3: CASTTGGLDEQYF. DNA of the CDR3: TGTGCCAGCACTACAGGGGGCCTGGACGAGCAGTACTTC.

The rearrangement joins TRBV6-5 to TRBJ1-2, with no clear D. Germline assignment: CDR1 MNHEY and CDR2 SVGAGI. The CDR3 extends over 13 amino acids. Trimming took off 5 bases at V and 1 base at J, with 8 bases between the two ends. CDR3 sequence: CASSRADNYGYTF. DNA for the CDR3: TGTGCCAGCAGTCGGGCGGATAACTATGGCTACACCTTC.

J is TRBJ2-1 and V is TRBV7-8, with 11 bases fitting TRBD1. CDR1 is SGHVS and CDR2 is FQNEAQ in the germline V gene. The CDR3 totals 13 residues. With 8 bases clipped from V and 4 bases from J, the junction kept 1 base outside the gene matches. The CDR3 nucleotides read TGTGCCAGCCGGGACAGGGGGTACAATGAGCAGTTCTTC. Translating gives CASRDRGYNEQFF.

The CDR3 sequence: CASSLGLGWNEKLFF. The CDR3 DNA is TGTGCCAGCAGCTTGGGTTTAGGGTGGAATGAAAAACTGTTTTTT. J is TRBJ1-4 and V is TRBV5-5, with D unclear. The V and J ends lost 0 bases and 5 bases respectively, with 11 bases between them. Germline CDR1 reads SGHKS; CDR2 reads YYEKEE (reference sequence). The CDR3 length is 15 residues.

This clone appeared a single time. The chain couples TRBV9 to TRBJ2-3; D possibly matches TRBD1 or TRBD2 (5 bases each). Germline V gives CDR1 SGDLS, CDR2 YYNGEE. The CDR3 has 13 residues. V gave up 3 bases and J gave up 8 bases, with 13 bases separating them. The CDR3 DNA is TGTGCCAGCAGCGAGGGACCGCAAACTACGCAGTATTTT. Protein: CASSEGPQTTQYF.

V is TRBV19 and J is TRBJ2-3; D not certain. This CDR3 comprises 17 residues. Trimming cost V 2 bases and J 2 bases, with 17 bases left between them. In germline, CDR1 is LNHDA, CDR2 SQIVND (reference sequence). This CDR3 is CASSIRSMGTSTDTQYF. CDR3 DNA: TGTGCCAGTAGTATAAGATCCATGGGTACCTCCACAGATACGCAGTATTTT.

The rearrangement uses TRBV7-8 and TRBJ2-3; maybe TRBD2 (5 bases). The CDR3 has 14 residues. Trimming took off 5 bases at V and 2 bases at J, with 11 bases between the two ends. Germline CDR1 and CDR2: SGHVS and FQNEAQ. In DNA, the CDR3 is TGTGCCAGCAGCCGAGGGAGAACCACAGATACGCAGTATTTT. Its protein product is CASSRGRTTDTQYF.

V is TRBV6-5 and J is TRBJ1-1; the match to TRBD1 covers 11 bases. CDR3 size: 14 residues. The germline V gene encodes CDR1 MNHEY and CDR2 SVGAGI. V lost 6 bases and J lost 5; bases outside the gene matches: 5. CDR3 loop: CASRRDRGITEAFF. The CDR3 DNA reads TGTGCCAGCAGAAGGGACAGGGGGATAACTGAAGCTTTCTTT.

This clone showed up just a few times. The chain recombines TRBV5-8 with TRBJ1-2, with unresolved D. V was clipped by 4 bases and J by 1 base, with 8 bases between them. The CDR3 length is 13 residues. The germline CDR1 and CDR2 sequences are SGHTS and YDEGEE. The CDR3 bases are TGTGCCAGCAGCCTCCTAAATAACTATGGCTACACCTTC. Translated: CASSLLNNYGYTF.

This clone was detected a few times. The chain joins TRBV2 to TRBJ1-2, with 8 bases fitting TRBD1. The CDR3 loop spans 14 amino acids. Germline V gene sequence: CDR1 SNHLY, CDR2 FYNNEI. With 6 bases clipped from V and 2 bases from J, the junction kept 5 bases outside the gene matches. The CDR3 coding sequence is TGTGCCAGCAGGGGACAGGCAAGAAACTATGGCTACACCTTC. Translated, it gives CASRGQARNYGYTF.

CDR3 sequence reads: CASTRFGGDQETQYF. The CDR3 coding sequence is TGTGCCAGCACCCGGTTCGGGGGGGACCAAGAGACCCAGTACTTC. V gene TRBV7-2 combines with J gene TRBJ2-5; 8 nucleotides align to TRBD2. Germline V gives CDR1 SGHTA, CDR2 FQGNSA. The CDR3 extends over 15 amino acids. The V and J ends lost 7 bases and 0 bases, in that order; junction bases with no gene match: 7.